Below are 19 T cell receptor beta chains sequenced from a single sample in a study of T-cell memory formation after mild COVID-19 (dated by TCRdb to about 2021). To prepare the library, 5' RACE was applied. Instrument used: Illumina NovaSeq 6000. TCRdb trimmed public reads at Q25 via fastp, called clones via MiXCR and kept in-frame beta chains. Under each unique CDR3 protein, matching rows form one entry showing the most common genes and DNA. The sample data list about 68,000 distinct CDR3 sequences, and approximately 15% of these were observed just once. The top ten hold around 29% of the sample. Sample: PBMCs or a T cell subset sorted from them (not recorded which). These receptors were collected from an adult woman who had mild COVID-19 (a few samples of this study predate the infection). The sample titles of this study are shuffled in the database, so cell type and time point are left out; the donor was told from shared clones.

This clonotype has a handful of counts. The chain links TRBV10-3 to TRBJ2-2; 8 bases are shared with TRBD1. From germline, CDR1 is ENHRY and CDR2 SYGVKD. Trimming removed 2 bases from V and 6 bases from J; junction bases left unmatched: 5. This CDR3 is built from 15 residues. This CDR3 reads CAISEPGGAAGELFF. The CDR3 DNA reads as TGTGCCATCAGTGAGCCAGGGGGCGCCGCCGGGGAGCTGTTTTTT.

This clonotype was seen ten or more times. This chain joins TRBV29-1 and TRBJ2-4, with 9 bases fitting TRBD1. Germline V CDR1 and CDR2: SQVTM, ANQGSEA. The junction had 3 bases not matched to a gene; V was cut back by 6 bases and J by 6 bases. The CDR3 is 12 residues long. DNA for the CDR3: TGCAGCGTCCGACAGGGGGGAAACATTCAGTACTTC. It codes for CSVRQGGNIQYF.

V and J are TRBV6-4 and TRBJ1-2, with a tentative D call TRBD1 (5 bases). Germline CDR1 and CDR2: MRHNA and SNTAGT. CDR3 size: 10 residues. V was pared by 6 bases and J by 8 bases, with 7 bases between. The CDR3 coding sequence is TGTGCCAGCAGATGGACAGGCTACACCTTC. Its protein product is CASRWTGYTF.

This clonotype was observed a handful of times. The rearrangement uses TRBV12-3 or TRBV12-4 and TRBJ1-1, with a tentative D call TRBD1 (5 bases). V was pared by 6 bases and J by 4 bases, with 18 bases between. There are 15 residues in the CDR3. CDR3 residues: CASRGFKRGPTEAFF. Here the CDR3 DNA reads TGTGCCAGCAGAGGATTCAAAAGGGGTCCCACTGAAGCTTTCTTT.

This clonotype showed up just a few times. The rearrangement uses TRBV2 and TRBJ2-7, with 8 bases that match TRBD1. The CDR3 runs to 15 residues. Germline V gene data show CDR1 as SNHLY and CDR2 as FYNNEI. Trimming at V came to 6 bases and at J to 1 base, leaving 8 bases not matched to a gene. CDR3 loop: CASRAGQGRSYEQYF. DNA for the CDR3: TGTGCCAGCAGGGCCGGACAGGGCCGGTCCTACGAGCAGTACTTC.

J is TRBJ2-5 and V is TRBV7-9; 7 bases are a match to TRBD1. Germline loops: CDR1 SEHNR, CDR2 FQNEAQ (reference sequence). The CDR3 contains 14 residues. V dropped 1 base and J dropped 5; count of bases not matched to a gene: 4. In DNA, the CDR3 is TGTGCCAGCAGCTTAGAACAGGGGTCGGAGACCCAGTACTTC. This gives the protein CASSLEQGSETQYF.

The rearrangement joins TRBV7-6 to TRBJ2-7; D possibly corresponds to TRBD2 (6 bases). Trimming took 0 bases from V and 3 from J, leaving 12 bases between them. Per the germline V gene, CDR1 is SGHVS and CDR2 is FNYEAQ. The CDR3 runs to 15 residues. The CDR3 sequence is CASSLAGGKSYEQYF. CDR3 sequence (DNA): TGTGCCAGCAGCTTAGCGGGCGGGAAGAGCTACGAGCAGTACTTC.

This sequence joins TRBV27 and TRBJ2-7; no firm D call. The CDR3 contains 13 residues. Germline values: CDR1 MNHEY, CDR2 SMNVEV (reference sequence). The V end was cut by 6 bases, the J end by 0 bases, with 9 bases between. CDR3 bases: TGTGCCAGCAGCTTGACTGCCTCCTACGAGCAGTACTTC. Protein product: CASSLTASYEQYF.

This clonotype has at least ten counts. J is TRBJ2-1 and V is TRBV4-3; TRBD2 aligns across 11 bases. The length of the CDR3 is 16 residues. V trimming: 0 bases; J trimming: 7 bases; junction bases outside the gene matches: 5. Germline V CDR1 and CDR2: LGHNA, YSLEER. CDR3 loop: CASSQDWIAGGNEQFF. As DNA, the CDR3 is TGCGCCAGCAGCCAAGATTGGATAGCGGGGGGGAATGAGCAGTTCTTC.

The V gene is TRBV3-1, the J gene TRBJ1-6; D possibly corresponds to TRBD1 (6 bases). The CDR3 has 14 amino acids. Germline V gene sequence: CDR1 LGHDT, CDR2 YNNKEL (reference sequence). Trimming took 7 bases from V and 7 from J, leaving 14 bases between them. CDR3 nucleotides: TGTGCCAGCACCTTAAGACAGGCGAATTCACCCCTCCACTTT. Its translation: CASTLRQANSPLHF. The complete variable domain, with remaining parts taken from reference TRBV3-1 and TRBJ1-6, reads DTAVSQTPKYLVTQMGNDKSIKCEQNLGHDTMYWYKQDSKKFLKIMFSYNNKELIINETVPNRFSPKSPDKAHLNLHINSLELGDSAVYFCASTLRQANSPLHFGNGTRLTVT.

The chain couples TRBV7-9 to TRBJ2-7; D possibly corresponds to TRBD1 (6 bases). V shed 1 base and J shed 5 bases, with 12 bases lying between them. Germline assignment: CDR1 SEHNR and CDR2 FQNEAQ (reference sequence). This CDR3 has 14 residues. Here the CDR3 reads CASSLGQGPHEQYF. In nucleotides, the CDR3 is TGTGCCAGCAGCTTAGGGCAGGGGCCCCACGAGCAGTACTTC.

V gene TRBV7-2 combines with J gene TRBJ2-1; D is possibly TRBD2 (5 bases). CDR1 and CDR2 from the germline V gene are SGHTA and FQGNSA. With 10 bases removed from V and 8 bases from J, the gap between germline ends came to 15 bases. The CDR3 has 12 residues. CDR3 sequence (DNA): TGTGCCACCGTGGCGGGCTGGTATGAGCAGTTCTTC. It translates to CATVAGWYEQFF. Based on the CDR3 plus reference TRBV7-2 and TRBJ2-1, the full variable domain is GAGVSQSPSNKVTEKGKDVELRCDPISGHTALYWYRQSLGQGLEFLIYFQGNSAPDKSGLPSDRFSAERTGGSVSTLTIQRTQQEDSAVYLCATVAGWYEQFFGPGTRLTVL.

The J gene is TRBJ2-7, the V gene TRBV7-6; 8 bases line up with TRBD2. This CDR3 has 15 residues. Germline trimming cut 3 bases from V and 6 bases from J; bases unmatched to any gene: 10. Germline CDR1 and CDR2: SGHVS and FNYEAQ. The CDR3 reads CASSLSSGSALEQYF. In nucleotides, the CDR3 is TGTGCCAGCAGCTTGTCTAGCGGGTCGGCGCTCGAGCAGTACTTC.

This clonotype appeared a few times. This sequence joins TRBV29-1 and TRBJ2-7, with D uncertain. Germline V gives CDR1 SQVTM, CDR2 ANQGSEA. This CDR3 region has 12 residues. V was shortened by 1 base and J by 4 bases, with 8 bases between the two germline ends. The DNA for the CDR3 is TGCAGCGTTGAAGGGGAAGCATACGAGCAGTACTTC. Translated: CSVEGEAYEQYF.

This clonotype has only a few counts. V gene TRBV20-1 combines with J gene TRBJ2-3; tentatively, D is TRBD1 or TRBD2 (6 bases each). The germline gives CDR1 DFQATT, CDR2 SNEGSKA (reference sequence). This CDR3 has 16 amino acids. Trimming removed 2 bases at V and 0 bases at J, with 15 bases between. CDR3 nucleotide sequence: TGCAGTGCTAGACGTGATAGGGGGGTTAGCACAGATACGCAGTATTTT. It is translated as CSARRDRGVSTDTQYF.

This clonotype was detected only a few times. In DNA form, the CDR3 reads TGTGCCAGCAGCTTAGCGGCCGGGACTAAGAACACCGGGGAGCTGTTTTTT. Protein sequence: CASSLAAGTKNTGELFF. The chain employs TRBV7-2 and TRBJ2-2; 7 positions agree with TRBD2. V lost 0 bases to trimming and J lost 1 base; unmatched junction nucleotides: 5. In germline, CDR1 is SGHTA, CDR2 FQGNSA. This CDR3 is 17 amino acids long.

V is TRBV11-2 and J is TRBJ2-1; the D gene is possibly TRBD2 (5 bases). In germline, CDR1 is SGHAT, CDR2 FQNNGV. This CDR3 has 11 amino acids. Trimming took off 4 bases at V and 12 bases at J, with 10 bases between the two ends. CDR3 DNA: TGTGCCAGCAGCTCTAGCCTAGGGCAGTTCTTC. Translated, it gives CASSSSLGQFF. Based on the CDR3 plus reference TRBV11-2 and TRBJ2-1, the full variable domain is EAGVAQSPRYKIIEKRQSVAFWCNPISGHATLYWYQQILGQGPKLLIQFQNNGVVDDSQLPKDRFSAERLKGVDSTLKIQPAKLEDSAVYLCASSSSLGQFFGPGTRLTVL.

The chain employs TRBV4-1 and TRBJ1-2; D is unclear. Trimming shortened V by 1 base and J by 5 bases, and 11 bases separated the two germline ends. Germline V gives CDR1 MGHRA, CDR2 YSYEKL. CDR3 size: 14 residues. CDR3 region: CASSQATFAYGYTF. The CDR3 nucleotides read TGCGCCAGCAGCCAAGCTACGTTCGCTTATGGCTACACCTTC.

This clonotype showed up just a few times. V usage is TRBV7-3 and J usage is TRBJ2-1, with 7 bases fitting TRBD1. This CDR3 spans 16 amino acids. CDR1 SGHTA and CDR2 FQGTGA come from the germline V gene. Trimming cost V 4 bases and J 2 bases; bases outside gene matches: 8. CDR3 protein: CASSSDAGTAYNEQFF. CDR3 DNA sequence: TGTGCCAGCAGCTCAGACGCCGGGACAGCCTACAATGAGCAGTTCTTC.